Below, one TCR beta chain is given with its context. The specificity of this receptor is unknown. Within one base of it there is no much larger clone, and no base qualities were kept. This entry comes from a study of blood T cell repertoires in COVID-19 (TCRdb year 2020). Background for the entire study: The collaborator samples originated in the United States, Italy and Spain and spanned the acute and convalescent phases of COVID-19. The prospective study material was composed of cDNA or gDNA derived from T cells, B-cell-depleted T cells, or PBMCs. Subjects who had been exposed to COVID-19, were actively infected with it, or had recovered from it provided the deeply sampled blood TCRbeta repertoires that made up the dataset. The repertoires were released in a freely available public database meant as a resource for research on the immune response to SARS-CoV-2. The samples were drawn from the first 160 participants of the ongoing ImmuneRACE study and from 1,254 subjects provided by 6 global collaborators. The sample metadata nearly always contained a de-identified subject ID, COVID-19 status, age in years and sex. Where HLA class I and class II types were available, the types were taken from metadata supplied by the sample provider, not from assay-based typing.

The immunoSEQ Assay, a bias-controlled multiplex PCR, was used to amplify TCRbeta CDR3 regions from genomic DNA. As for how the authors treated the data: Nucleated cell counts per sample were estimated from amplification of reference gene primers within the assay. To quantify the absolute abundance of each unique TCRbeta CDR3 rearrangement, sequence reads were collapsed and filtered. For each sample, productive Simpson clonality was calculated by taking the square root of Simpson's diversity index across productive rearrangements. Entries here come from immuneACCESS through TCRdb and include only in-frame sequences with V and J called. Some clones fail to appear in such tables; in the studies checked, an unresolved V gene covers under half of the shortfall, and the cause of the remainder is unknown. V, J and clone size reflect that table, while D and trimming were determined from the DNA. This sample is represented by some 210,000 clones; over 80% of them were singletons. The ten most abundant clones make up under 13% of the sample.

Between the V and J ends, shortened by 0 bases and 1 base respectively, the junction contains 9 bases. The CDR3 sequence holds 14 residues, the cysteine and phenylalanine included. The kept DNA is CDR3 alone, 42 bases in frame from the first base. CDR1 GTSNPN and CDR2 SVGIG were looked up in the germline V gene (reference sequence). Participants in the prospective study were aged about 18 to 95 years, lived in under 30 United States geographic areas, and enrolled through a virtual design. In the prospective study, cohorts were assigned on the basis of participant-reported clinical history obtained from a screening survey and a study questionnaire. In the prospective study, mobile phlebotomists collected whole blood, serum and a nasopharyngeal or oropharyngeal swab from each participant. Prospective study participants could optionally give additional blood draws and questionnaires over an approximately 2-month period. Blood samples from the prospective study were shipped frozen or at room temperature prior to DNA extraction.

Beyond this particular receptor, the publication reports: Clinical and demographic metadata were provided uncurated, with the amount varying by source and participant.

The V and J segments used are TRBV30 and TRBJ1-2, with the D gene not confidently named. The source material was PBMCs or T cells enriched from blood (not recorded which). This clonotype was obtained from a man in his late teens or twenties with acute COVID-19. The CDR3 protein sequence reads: CAWSVNGLNYGYTF. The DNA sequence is TGTGCCTGGAGTGTAAATGGGCTTAACTATGGCTACACCTTC. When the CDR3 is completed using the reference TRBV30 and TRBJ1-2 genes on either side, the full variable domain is SQTIHQWPATLVQPVGSPLSLECTVEGTSNPNLYWYRQAAGRGLQLLFYSVGIGQISSEVPQNLSASRPQDRQFILSSKKLLLSDSGFYLCAWSVNGLNYGYTFGSGTRLTVV.